These 14 T cell receptor beta chains share one sample of origin, sequenced in a study of glioma-infiltrating T cells after dendritic cell vaccination. The method was immunoSEQ multiplex PCR; TCRdb's version includes in-frame clones alone and lacks a portion of them. The table has some 87,000 clones, approximately 81% seen once. The sequencing here drew on blood, taken before dendritic cell vaccination. The receptors derive from a human donor with glioblastoma.

This chain joins TRBV5-6 and TRBJ1-6; 8 bases are shared with TRBD1. This CDR3 region has 15 residues. CDR1 and CDR2 (germline): SGHDT, YYEEEE. V shed 4 bases, J shed 7 bases, and the junction held 7 bases outside the gene matches. The CDR3 nucleotides read TGTGCCAGCAGCCCGACAACAGGGGGGAATTCACCCCTCCACTTT. Translating it yields CASSPTTGGNSPLHF.

Concerning this clone itself: The sample holds other DNA sequences that translate to the same CDR3. V usage is TRBV2 and J usage is TRBJ2-3, with D unclear. This CDR3 has 12 amino acids. Trimming took 3 bases from V and 3 from J, leaving 4 bases between them. Germline V CDR1 and CDR2: SNHLY, FYNNEI. CDR3 sequence (DNA): TGTGCCAGCAGTGAGAGGACAGATACGCAGTATTTT. Its translation: CASSERTDTQYF.

The chain carries TRBV4-1 and TRBJ2-3, with 13 bases lining up with TRBD2. The CDR3 consists of 16 residues. Germline-derived CDR1 and CDR2 are MGHRA and YSYEKL. V dropped 4 bases and J dropped 6; count of bases not matched to a gene: 7. CDR3 protein: CASSPPGLAGWDTQYF. CDR3 bases: TGCGCCAGCAGCCCGCCGGGACTAGCGGGGTGGGATACGCAGTATTTT.

A word on this clone: One end of the junction does not line up with germline, which may come from a read error. This chain's CDR3 is CASSPTGGTEAFF. CDR3 nucleotide sequence: TGTGCTAGCAGCCCAACGGGAGGCACTGAAGCTTTCTTT. The chain carries TRBV7-7 and TRBJ1-1, with unresolved D. CDR1 SSHAT and CDR2 FNYEAQ come from the germline V gene (reference sequence). The CDR3 loop spans 13 amino acids.

The chain employs TRBV23-1 and TRBJ1-1; D is uncertain. TRBV23-1 is annotated as an ORF whose role is uncertain. The V end was cut by 8 bases, the J end by 1 base, with 17 bases between. The length of the CDR3 is 15 residues. CDR3 residues: CASGRASRRNTEAFF. As DNA, the CDR3 is TGCGCCAGCGGGAGGGCGTCTAGGCGGAACACTGAAGCTTTCTTT.

This sequence joins TRBV4-2 and TRBJ2-3; TRBD2 matches at 10 bases. CDR1 LGHNA and CDR2 YNFKEQ come from the germline V gene. The CDR3 has 15 residues. V lost 0 bases and J lost 3; bases outside the gene matches: 0. In DNA, the CDR3 is TGTGCCAGCAGCCAAGAACTAGCGGGGACAGATACGCAGTATTTT. Translating gives CASSQELAGTDTQYF.

CDR3 in amino acids: CASSLGSGGYGEQYF. The CDR3 bases are TGCGCCAGCAGCTTGGGTAGCGGGGGGTATGGCGAGCAGTACTTC. The chain uses TRBV5-1 and TRBJ2-7; 10 positions match TRBD2. The CDR3 runs 15 residues. Trimming at V came to 0 bases and at J to 6 bases, leaving 6 bases not matched to a gene. Germline lookup yields CDR1 SGHRS and CDR2 YFSETQ. Using reference TRBV5-1 and TRBJ2-7 for the parts outside the CDR3, the full variable domain is KAGVTQTPRYLIKTRGQQVTLSCSPISGHRSVSWYQQTPGQGLQFLFEYFSETQRNKGNFPGRFSGRQFSNSRSEMNVSTLELGDSALYLCASSLGSGGYGEQYFGPGTRLTVT.

The chain recombines TRBV2 with TRBJ2-1; 9 bases fit TRBD2. The germline V gene encodes CDR1 SNHLY and CDR2 FYNNEI. The CDR3 is 15 amino acids. J was trimmed by 3 bases and V by 5 bases; bases with no gene match: 5. Here the CDR3 DNA reads TGTGCCAGCAGTCGACTAGCGGCTGGCTACAATGAGCAGTTCTTC. As protein: CASSRLAAGYNEQFF.

The J gene is TRBJ2-7, the V gene TRBV10-3; D might be TRBD1 (5 bases). V lost 7 bases and J 1 base, leaving 17 bases between the germline ends. The CDR3 totals 15 residues. Germline V gives CDR1 ENHRY, CDR2 SYGVKD. The CDR3 nucleotides read TGTGCCATCAAGCCCTCTGCAGGGTCGTCCTACGAGCAGTACTTC. The encoded protein is CAIKPSAGSSYEQYF.

The rearrangement links TRBV27 to TRBJ1-5; D is undetermined. CDR1 and CDR2 from the germline V gene are MNHEY and SMNVEV (reference sequence). This CDR3 is 12 amino acids long. The V end lost 10 bases, the J end lost 2 bases, and 9 bases lay between the germline ends. CDR3 nucleotides: TGTGCCAACCCTACAGGCAATCAGCCCCAGCATTTT. Translated, it gives CANPTGNQPQHF.

The chain carries TRBV9 and TRBJ2-7; D may be TRBD2 (6 bases). The CDR3 is 16 residues long. Per the germline V gene, CDR1 is SGDLS and CDR2 is YYNGEE. Deletions cut 3 bases from V and 4 bases from J, with 20 bases between. The chain's CDR3 is CASSAARDWNFYEQYF. CDR3 DNA: TGTGCCAGCAGCGCAGCCCGGGACTGGAACTTTTACGAGCAGTACTTC.

This chain uses TRBV7-2 with TRBJ1-1; D gene unclear. The V and J ends lost 5 bases and 2 bases respectively, with 6 bases between them. CDR1 is SGHTA and CDR2 is FQGNSA in the germline V gene. The CDR3 has 12 residues. The CDR3 region is CASSIYNTEAFF. The CDR3 coding sequence is TGTGCCAGCAGCATCTATAACACTGAAGCTTTCTTT.

This chain connects TRBV6-5 to TRBJ2-7; D possibly corresponds to TRBD2 (7 bases). V was pared by 1 base and J by 0 bases, with 10 bases between. CDR3 length: 15 residues. Looked up from germline, CDR1 is MNHEY and CDR2 is SVGAGI. CDR3 protein: CASSYWGGDSYEQYF. The CDR3 nucleotides read TGTGCCAGCAGTTACTGGGGGGGCGACTCCTACGAGCAGTACTTC.

The chain carries TRBV7-8 and TRBJ2-1; 7 bases agree with TRBD2. Germline V gene data show CDR1 as SGHVS and CDR2 as FQNEAQ. This CDR3 is 15 amino acids long. Unmatched junction bases numbered 5, after V lost 3 bases and J lost 3 bases. DNA of the CDR3: TGTGCCAGCAGCTTTTCGGGGGGTGACTACAATGAGCAGTTCTTC. Encoded protein: CASSFSGGDYNEQFF. The full variable domain, with the rest looked up from reference TRBV7-8 and TRBJ2-1, is GAGVSQSPRYKVAKRGQDVALRCDPISGHVSLFWYQQALGQGPEFLTYFQNEAQLDKSGLPSDRFFAERPEGSVSTLKIQRTQQEDSAVYLCASSFSGGDYNEQFFGPGTRLTVL.